These T cell receptor beta chains were read from a single sample in a study of early T cells in non-severe SARS-CoV-2 infection. TCRdb re-called the 5' RACE reads through MiXCR, storing one row per CDR3 protein. The sample carries about 52,000 distinct CDR3 sequences, around 10% recorded once. The sequenced sample was whole blood. Receptors were obtained from an adult who was a healthcare worker with PCR-confirmed SARS-CoV-2 infection or an uninfected control (not recorded which). Both conserved end residues are part of each CDR3. Fields, in order: clone size, D gene, V gene, J gene, CDR3 DNA, CDR3 protein. The D gene is left open where the match is weak. The size entry is marked missing in some rows and otherwise reads once, few, many or a size class.

clone size: many
D gene: NA
V gene: TRBV7-2
J gene: TRBJ2-1
CDR3 DNA: TGTGCCAGCAGCCCCGGGGTCTACAATGAGCAGTTCTTC
CDR3 protein: CASSPGVYNEQFF

clone size: few
D gene: NA
V gene: TRBV4-3
J gene: TRBJ1-1
CDR3 DNA: TGCGCCAGCAGCCGCTCCGGCAAGTGGGCGCAAGCTGAAGCTTTCTTT
CDR3 protein: CASSRSGKWAQAEAFF

clone size: medium-sized
D gene: NA
V gene: TRBV2
J gene: TRBJ2-1
CDR3 DNA: TGTGCCAGCAGTCAGATTACTTACAATGAGCAGTTCTTC
CDR3 protein: CASSQITYNEQFF

clone size: many
D gene: NA
V gene: TRBV18
J gene: TRBJ2-7
CDR3 DNA: TGTGCCAGCTCACCGAGGGGGAGGTTGGGCGACGAGCAGTACTTC
CDR3 protein: CASSPRGRLGDEQYF

clone size: many
D gene: TRBD2
V gene: TRBV6-2/TRBV6-3
J gene: TRBJ2-1
CDR3 DNA: TGTGCCAGCACCCGGACTAGCGGGGGTCTCAATGAGCAGTTCTTC
CDR3 protein: CASTRTSGGLNEQFF

clone size: NA
D gene: NA
V gene: TRBV4-1
J gene: TRBJ2-7
CDR3 DNA: TGCGCCAGCAGCCAAGAGCCAGGCCCTCTATGGAGCGAGCAGTACTTC
CDR3 protein: CASSQEPGPLWSEQYF

clone size: many
D gene: NA
V gene: TRBV7-8
J gene: TRBJ2-7
CDR3 DNA: TGTGCCAGCAGCTCTAGGAAGGAGAGCGAGCAGTACTTC
CDR3 protein: CASSSRKESEQYF

clone size: many
D gene: NA
V gene: TRBV14
J gene: TRBJ1-4
CDR3 DNA: TGTGCCAGCAGCCAAGGCTCCTATGAAAAACTGTTTTTT
CDR3 protein: CASSQGSYEKLFF

clone size: few
D gene: TRBD2
V gene: TRBV2
J gene: TRBJ2-7
CDR3 DNA: TGTGCCAGCGCGGGGACTAGTCTCTACGAGCAGTACTTC
CDR3 protein: CASAGTSLYEQYF

clone size: many
D gene: TRBD2
V gene: TRBV27
J gene: TRBJ2-4
CDR3 DNA: TGTGCCAGCAGTTTAGCTAGCGGGAGTATGAACATTCAGTACTTC
CDR3 protein: CASSLASGSMNIQYF

clone size: many
D gene: NA
V gene: TRBV12-3/TRBV12-4
J gene: TRBJ2-4
CDR3 DNA: TGTGCCAGCAGAAATCCTCTAGCCAAAAACATTCAGTACTTC
CDR3 protein: CASRNPLAKNIQYF

clone size: few
D gene: TRBD1
V gene: TRBV4-3
J gene: TRBJ2-7
CDR3 DNA: TGCGCCAGCAGCCAAGATCTACTGGGACAGGGTTATTACGAGCAGTACTTC
CDR3 protein: CASSQDLLGQGYYEQYF

clone size: NA
D gene: TRBD1
V gene: TRBV28
J gene: TRBJ2-5
CDR3 DNA: TGTGCCAGCAGTAAGGGGGCGCCAGAGACCCAGTACTTC
CDR3 protein: CASSKGAPETQYF

clone size: many
D gene: TRBD2
V gene: TRBV7-7
J gene: TRBJ2-5
CDR3 DNA: TGTGCTAGCAGCGGGGGGGCCGCAGAGACCCAGTACTTC
CDR3 protein: CASSGGAAETQYF

clone size: NA
D gene: NA
V gene: TRBV20-1
J gene: TRBJ2-1
CDR3 DNA: TGCAGTGCTAAAATGGGACTGATCTACAATGAGCAGTTCTTC
CDR3 protein: CSAKMGLIYNEQFF

clone size: NA
D gene: NA
V gene: TRBV12-3/TRBV12-4
J gene: TRBJ2-5
CDR3 DNA: TGTGCCAGCAGTTTAGGGGGGGAGATCTGGGAGACCCAGTACTTC
CDR3 protein: CASSLGGEIWETQYF

clone size: many
D gene: TRBD1
V gene: TRBV7-2
J gene: TRBJ2-2
CDR3 DNA: TGTGCCAGCAGTTTTCCGACAGGGCGGTACACCGGGGAGCTGTTTTTT
CDR3 protein: CASSFPTGRYTGELFF

clone size: many
D gene: TRBD1
V gene: TRBV28
J gene: TRBJ2-2
CDR3 DNA: TGTGCCAGCAGTTTAACCCCAGGGGGAACTGACACCGGGGAGCTGTTTTTT
CDR3 protein: CASSLTPGGTDTGELFF

clone size: many
D gene: NA
V gene: TRBV19
J gene: TRBJ2-7
CDR3 DNA: TGTGCCAGTAGTATAGCTGGAGGGTTGCGCGAGCAGTACTTC
CDR3 protein: CASSIAGGLREQYF

clone size: NA
D gene: TRBD2
V gene: TRBV2
J gene: TRBJ2-1
CDR3 DNA: TGTGCCAGCAGAACCGGGACTAGCTACAATGAGCAGTTCTTC
CDR3 protein: CASRTGTSYNEQFF

clone size: few
D gene: TRBD2
V gene: TRBV27
J gene: TRBJ2-7
CDR3 DNA: TGTGCCAGCAGTCCCCAGCGGGGGGGCCGGGAAGAGCAGTACTTC
CDR3 protein: CASSPQRGGREEQYF

clone size: many
D gene: NA
V gene: TRBV20-1
J gene: TRBJ1-1
CDR3 DNA: TGCAGTGCTTTTCGGCGTCCGAACACTGAAGCTTTCTTT
CDR3 protein: CSAFRRPNTEAFF

clone size: NA
D gene: TRBD1
V gene: TRBV7-8
J gene: TRBJ1-1
CDR3 DNA: TGTGCCAGCAACGAACTAAGGGACAGACCTAACACTGAAGCTTTCTTT
CDR3 protein: CASNELRDRPNTEAFF

clone size: few
D gene: TRBD2
V gene: TRBV12-3/TRBV12-4
J gene: TRBJ2-7
CDR3 DNA: TGTGCCAGCAGTTTAAAGATAGCGGGGGGGTACGAGCAGTACTTC
CDR3 protein: CASSLKIAGGYEQYF

clone size: many
D gene: NA
V gene: TRBV7-2
J gene: TRBJ2-3
CDR3 DNA: TGTGCCAGCAATAAGAAGCGGGGCACAGATACGCAGTATTTT
CDR3 protein: CASNKKRGTDTQYF

clone size: many
D gene: NA
V gene: TRBV5-1
J gene: TRBJ2-7
CDR3 DNA: TGCGCCAGCAGCCCCGAGGCGGGCGAGCAGTACTTC
CDR3 protein: CASSPEAGEQYF

clone size: many
D gene: NA
V gene: TRBV28
J gene: TRBJ2-7
CDR3 DNA: TGTGCCAGCAGTTTAAGCTCCTACGAGCAGTACTTC
CDR3 protein: CASSLSSYEQYF

clone size: NA
D gene: NA
V gene: TRBV20-1
J gene: TRBJ2-3
CDR3 DNA: TGCAGTGCTAGAGCCATCGCGGGCACAGATACGCAGTATTTT
CDR3 protein: CSARAIAGTDTQYF

clone size: many
D gene: TRBD1
V gene: TRBV28
J gene: TRBJ2-7
CDR3 DNA: TGTGCCAGCAGTTTACCGGGACAGACCTACTACGAGCAGTACTTC
CDR3 protein: CASSLPGQTYYEQYF

clone size: few
D gene: NA
V gene: TRBV5-1
J gene: TRBJ2-2
CDR3 DNA: TGCGCCAGCAAACCCTCTGCACCGAACACCGGGGAGCTGTTTTTT
CDR3 protein: CASKPSAPNTGELFF

clone size: many
D gene: TRBD2
V gene: TRBV20-1
J gene: TRBJ2-3
CDR3 DNA: TGCAGTGCTATTAAGGGGAGCGGGAGTTACGAGACGCAGTATTTT
CDR3 protein: CSAIKGSGSYETQYF

clone size: NA
D gene: NA
V gene: TRBV7-2
J gene: TRBJ2-1
CDR3 DNA: TGTGCCAGCAGCTTAGCGCTGGGTGAGCAGTTCTTC
CDR3 protein: CASSLALGEQFF

clone size: few
D gene: NA
V gene: TRBV20-1
J gene: TRBJ2-1
CDR3 DNA: TGCAGTGCTAGAGGCCCGCAAGGGGACGTGGATGAGCAGTTCTTC
CDR3 protein: CSARGPQGDVDEQFF

clone size: many
D gene: TRBD1
V gene: TRBV28
J gene: TRBJ2-1
CDR3 DNA: TGTGCCAGCAGTCGTACAGGGGGCCTCTACAATGAGCAGTTCTTC
CDR3 protein: CASSRTGGLYNEQFF

clone size: many
D gene: NA
V gene: TRBV7-2
J gene: TRBJ1-2
CDR3 DNA: TGTGCCAGCAGCTTAGCCGGGGAGGCTGGCTACACCTTC
CDR3 protein: CASSLAGEAGYTF

clone size: NA
D gene: NA
V gene: TRBV7-3
J gene: TRBJ2-1
CDR3 DNA: TGTGCCAGCAGCCCCCAGGGAGGCACGCAGTTCTTC
CDR3 protein: CASSPQGGTQFF

clone size: many
D gene: NA
V gene: TRBV25-1
J gene: TRBJ2-1
CDR3 DNA: TGTGCCAGCAGCAGAAAGGCAACGCAGTTCTTC
CDR3 protein: CASSRKATQFF

clone size: many
D gene: NA
V gene: TRBV24-1
J gene: TRBJ2-3
CDR3 DNA: TGTGCCACCAGTGATTTTGGCAACACAGATACGCAGTATTTT
CDR3 protein: CATSDFGNTDTQYF

clone size: many
D gene: NA
V gene: TRBV3-1
J gene: TRBJ1-1
CDR3 DNA: TGTGCCAGCAGTCTGCACTCGGGGACTGAAGCTTTCTTT
CDR3 protein: CASSLHSGTEAFF

clone size: many
D gene: NA
V gene: TRBV11-2
J gene: TRBJ2-4
CDR3 DNA: TGTGCCAGCAGCTTAAGAGACATTCAGTACTTC
CDR3 protein: CASSLRDIQYF

clone size: NA
D gene: NA
V gene: TRBV6-2/TRBV6-3
J gene: TRBJ2-7
CDR3 DNA: TGTGCCAGCTCTATTTCAGGGCGAATACCCTCCTACGAGCAGTACTTC
CDR3 protein: CASSISGRIPSYEQYF

clone size: once
D gene: NA
V gene: TRBV20-1
J gene: TRBJ2-1
CDR3 DNA: TGCAGTGCTGGAGACCCGAGGCTTGAGCAGTTCTTC
CDR3 protein: CSAGDPRLEQFF

clone size: NA
D gene: TRBD1
V gene: TRBV6-1
J gene: TRBJ2-2
CDR3 DNA: TGTGCCAGCAGCCTGACAGGGGGTTGGACCGGGGAGCTGTTTTTT
CDR3 protein: CASSLTGGWTGELFF

clone size: few
D gene: NA
V gene: TRBV20-1
J gene: TRBJ2-7
CDR3 DNA: TGCAGTGCTAGACCTGCATACGAGCAGTACTTC
CDR3 protein: CSARPAYEQYF

clone size: few
D gene: NA
V gene: TRBV11-2
J gene: TRBJ2-5
CDR3 DNA: TGTGCCAGCAGCCCGAAACGTAGCGGCTTTAATGGGGAAGAGACCCAGTACTTC
CDR3 protein: CASSPKRSGFNGEETQYF

clone size: few
D gene: TRBD1
V gene: TRBV20-1
J gene: TRBJ1-5
CDR3 DNA: TGCAGTGCTAGAGAAAACAGGGGAAGCAATCAGCCCCAGCATTTT
CDR3 protein: CSARENRGSNQPQHF

clone size: many
D gene: NA
V gene: TRBV4-1
J gene: TRBJ2-1
CDR3 DNA: TGCGCCAGCAGCTCCTCTACCCAGGGGAAGAATGAGCAGTTCTTC
CDR3 protein: CASSSSTQGKNEQFF

clone size: NA
D gene: TRBD1
V gene: TRBV20-1
J gene: TRBJ1-6
CDR3 DNA: TGCAGTGCCCTTGGACAGGGTAGAGGTCTCCGTTCACCCCTCCACTTT
CDR3 protein: CSALGQGRGLRSPLHF

clone size: many
D gene: TRBD2
V gene: TRBV11-2
J gene: TRBJ2-1
CDR3 DNA: TGTGCCAGCAGCTTCCCCCGGACTAGCTGGTCCAATGAGCAGTTCTTC
CDR3 protein: CASSFPRTSWSNEQFF

clone size: NA
D gene: NA
V gene: TRBV6-6
J gene: TRBJ2-2
CDR3 DNA: TGTGCCAGCAGTCCCTCGGGGCAGGGGAGGGCTTGGGACACCGGGGAGCTGTTTTTT
CDR3 protein: CASSPSGQGRAWDTGELFF

clone size: many
D gene: TRBD1
V gene: TRBV5-4
J gene: TRBJ2-3
CDR3 DNA: TGTGCCAGCAGCTTGGCCGGGACAGAAGTGGGTACAGATACGCAGTATTTT
CDR3 protein: CASSLAGTEVGTDTQYF

clone size: many
D gene: NA
V gene: TRBV20-1
J gene: TRBJ2-5
CDR3 DNA: TGCAGTGCTAGCCTGGACGACCCGCTCCAAGAGACCCAGTACTTC
CDR3 protein: CSASLDDPLQETQYF

clone size: NA
D gene: NA
V gene: TRBV10-2
J gene: TRBJ2-1
CDR3 DNA: TGCGCCAGCAGTGTCTCGAGGGGAGGCGTTGAGCAGTTCTTC
CDR3 protein: CASSVSRGGVEQFF

clone size: many
D gene: TRBD2
V gene: TRBV7-2
J gene: TRBJ2-1
CDR3 DNA: TGTGCCAGCAGCTTACAAGCGGGAGGGCTTGATGAGCAGTTCTTC
CDR3 protein: CASSLQAGGLDEQFF

clone size: many
D gene: TRBD2
V gene: TRBV12-5
J gene: TRBJ2-1
CDR3 DNA: TGTGCTAGTGGCCTCCCATTAGCGGGAGGGGTTTACAATGAGCAGTTCTTC
CDR3 protein: CASGLPLAGGVYNEQFF

clone size: many
D gene: TRBD2
V gene: TRBV30
J gene: TRBJ2-3
CDR3 DNA: TGTGCCTGGACTAGCGGGAGCTCAGATACGCAGTATTTT
CDR3 protein: CAWTSGSSDTQYF

clone size: NA
D gene: NA
V gene: TRBV28
J gene: TRBJ1-2
CDR3 DNA: TGTGCCAGCAATCCCGCCAACAGATATGGCTACACCTTC
CDR3 protein: CASNPANRYGYTF

clone size: few
D gene: NA
V gene: TRBV7-9
J gene: TRBJ2-7
CDR3 DNA: TGTGCCAGCAGCTTAGGGGACGGGGGCTTCCTCGAGCAGTACTTC
CDR3 protein: CASSLGDGGFLEQYF

clone size: NA
D gene: NA
V gene: TRBV5-4
J gene: TRBJ2-7
CDR3 DNA: TGTGCCAGCAGGGGCAATTCAGGCGAAGATCCGTACGAGCAGTACTTC
CDR3 protein: CASRGNSGEDPYEQYF